These T cell receptor beta chains were read from a single sample in a study of vaccination and CD4 T cells after COVID-19. A single record per CDR3 protein comes from TCRdb applying MiXCR to the PCR reads. This sample has around 21,000 distinct CDR3 sequences, with roughly 49% found just once. Their cognate antigens are unknown. The source material was CD4+ T cells from blood, cultured in vitro. Receptor source: a human donor who had recovered from COVID-19. Each CDR3 is given with its conserved first and last residue. D genes are given only for firm matches. Size values are once, few and many counts, or a class for expanded clones, and some rows have none.

d_gene,j_gene,abundance,v_gene,CDR3aa,CDR3nt
.,TRBJ2-1,once,TRBV19,CASSSTGNNEQFF,TGTGCCAGTAGCTCCACGGGAAACAATGAGCAGTTCTTC
TRBD1,TRBJ1-2,few,TRBV5-4,CASSLGPGGVVRGYTF,TGTGCCAGCAGCCTAGGGCCAGGGGGCGTTGTTAGAGGCTACACCTTC
TRBD1,TRBJ2-7,.,TRBV7-2,CASSLGQGSSYEQYF,TGTGCCAGCAGCTTGGGACAGGGATCTTCCTACGAGCAGTACTTC
TRBD1,TRBJ2-1,.,TRBV6-2/TRBV6-3,CASRKWDRGGSEQFF,TGTGCCAGCAGGAAATGGGACAGGGGAGGGAGTGAGCAGTTCTTC
.,TRBJ1-6,.,TRBV12-3/TRBV12-4,CASTSTGLNSPLHF,TGTGCCAGCACTTCGACGGGTCTTAATTCACCCCTCCACTTT
TRBD1,TRBJ2-3,.,TRBV5-1,CASSSGQGPSTDTQYF,TGCGCCAGCAGCTCGGGACAGGGGCCCAGCACAGATACGCAGTATTTT
.,TRBJ2-5,.,TRBV12-3/TRBV12-4,CASSLSIQETQYF,TGTGCCAGCAGTTTAAGTATCCAAGAGACCCAGTACTTC
.,TRBJ2-7,.,TRBV19,CASSNYPGSSYEQYF,TGTGCCAGTAGTAACTACCCCGGGAGTTCCTACGAGCAGTACTTC
.,TRBJ2-2,.,TRBV6-1,CASSEIRANTGELFF,TGTGCCAGCAGTGAAATTCGGGCGAACACCGGGGAGCTGTTTTTT
TRBD1,TRBJ1-5,.,TRBV12-3/TRBV12-4,CASSVTGTGNQPQHF,TGTGCCAGCAGTGTCACCGGGACAGGGAATCAGCCCCAGCATTTT
.,TRBJ1-5,.,TRBV15,CATSRDDQPQHF,TGTGCCACCAGCAGAGATGATCAGCCCCAGCATTTT
.,TRBJ1-3,.,TRBV18,CASSPQVPVSGNTIYF,TGTGCCAGCTCACCTCAGGTTCCCGTCTCTGGAAACACCATATATTTT
.,TRBJ1-5,few,TRBV27,CASSWGRMLGPQHF,TGTGCCAGCAGTTGGGGACGGATGCTGGGGCCCCAGCATTTT
.,TRBJ1-6,.,TRBV2,CASSVGTENSPLHF,TGTGCCAGCAGTGTCGGAACAGAAAATTCACCCCTCCACTTT
.,TRBJ2-5,few,TRBV27,CASGAWGGGETQYF,TGTGCCAGCGGGGCCTGGGGGGGCGGGGAGACCCAGTACTTC
.,TRBJ2-2,.,TRBV11-1,CASSFDRNTGELFF,TGTGCCAGCAGCTTCGACCGGAACACCGGGGAGCTGTTTTTT
.,TRBJ2-3,.,TRBV20-1,CSASERTDTQYF,TGCAGTGCTTCTGAGCGCACAGATACGCAGTATTTT
TRBD1,TRBJ1-2,few,TRBV7-2,CASSLLGTDRNYGYTF,TGTGCCAGCAGCCTCCTTGGGACAGATAGAAACTATGGCTACACCTTC
.,TRBJ2-4,.,TRBV7-2,CASSGGLAKNIQYF,TGTGCCAGCAGCGGGGGACTAGCCAAAAACATTCAGTACTTC
.,TRBJ1-2,few,TRBV28,CASSSRDPGGGYTF,TGTGCCAGCAGTTCCAGGGATCCCGGGGGGGGCTACACCTTC
.,TRBJ1-2,few,TRBV6-5,CASSYQGDGYTF,TGTGCCAGCAGTTACCAGGGCGATGGCTACACCTTC
.,TRBJ1-5,.,TRBV6-2/TRBV6-3,CASSLDSYSNQPQHF,TGTGCCAGCAGTCTCGACAGTTATAGCAATCAGCCCCAGCATTTT
.,TRBJ2-3,.,TRBV7-2,CASSPEMRAVRADTQYF,TGTGCCAGCAGCCCGGAAATGCGGGCAGTAAGAGCAGATACGCAGTATTTT